A selection of T cell receptor beta chains follows, all from one sample in a study of T cells in Graves' hyperthyroidism and ophthalmopathy. TCRdb re-called the multiplex PCR reads through MiXCR, storing one row per CDR3 protein. The sample has 500,000 to 650,000 distinct CDR3 sequences, 46% seen once. Sequenced sample: peripheral blood or thyroid tissue (not recorded which). The receptors shown here come from an adult woman with Graves' disease, either hyperthyroidism or ophthalmopathy (not recorded which). CDR3s include the opening cysteine and the closing phenylalanine or tryptophan. The D gene is left open where the match is weak. Clone size, where shown, is once, few, many, or a class for clones that have expanded.

>.|TRBV7-9|TRBJ1-6|.
TGTGCCAGCAGCTCCCATAATTCACCCCTCCACTTT
CASSSHNSPLHF
>.|TRBV12-3/TRBV12-4|TRBJ1-5|many
TGTGCCAGCAGTTTAATCGAGGGTCAGCCCCAGCATTTT
CASSLIEGQPQHF
>.|TRBV7-9|TRBJ2-7|.
TGTGCCAGCAGCCCCATGACAGGAAGACGGTCCTACGAGCAGTACTTC
CASSPMTGRRSYEQYF
>TRBD2|TRBV20-1|TRBJ2-2|once
TGCAGTGCTAGACCGGGACTAGCGGGATGGACCGGGGAGCTGTTTTTT
CSARPGLAGWTGELFF
>TRBD1|TRBV3-1|TRBJ1-2|many
TGTGCCAGCAGCCAAACAGGGGGCAGGTATGGCTACACCTTC
CASSQTGGRYGYTF
>TRBD1|TRBV20-1|TRBJ1-1|many
TGCAGTGCCAGCGGGGGACAGGACACTGAAGCTTTCTTT
CSASGGQDTEAFF
>.|TRBV4-3|TRBJ2-7|.
TGCGCCAGCAGCCAACTACGTGAGATCTCCTACGAGCAGTACTTC
CASSQLREISYEQYF
>.|TRBV11-2|TRBJ2-7|.
TGTGCCAGCAGCTTAGACCCCGGGGGTGAGTTCTACGAGCAGTACTTC
CASSLDPGGEFYEQYF
>.|TRBV5-1|TRBJ1-1|.
TGTGCCAGCAGCTTGTATCCCTCCGGACAGACTGAAGCTTTCTTT
CASSLYPSGQTEAFF
>TRBD1|TRBV7-8|TRBJ1-1|.
TGTGCCAGCAGCTTAGGTCCATTGGGACAGGGGATGGACACTGAAGCTTTCTTT
CASSLGPLGQGMDTEAFF
>.|TRBV7-2|TRBJ1-1|once
TGTGCCAGCAGATTATACGGAAACACTGAAGCTTTCTTT
CASRLYGNTEAFF
>.|TRBV6-1|TRBJ2-3|.
TGTGCCAGCAGTGTGGGGAGCCTATCTAGCACAGATACGCAGTATTTT
CASSVGSLSSTDTQYF
>TRBD1|TRBV11-2|TRBJ1-3|many
TGTGCCAGCAGCCACGGGACAGGGATTCGAAACACCATATATTTT
CASSHGTGIRNTIYF
>.|TRBV20-1|TRBJ1-2|.
TGCAGTGCTCTTGTCGGGAGGGGCGCCTATGGCTACACCTTC
CSALVGRGAYGYTF
>.|TRBV20-1|TRBJ1-2|once
TGCAGTGCTAGAGATCCGGGACCGAACACCGGGGACGATGGCTACACCTTC
CSARDPGPNTGDDGYTF
>TRBD1|TRBV29-1|TRBJ1-3|.
TGCAGCGTTGAAGGGGACAGGGGAAACACCATATATTTT
CSVEGDRGNTIYF
>.|TRBV5-1|TRBJ1-1|.
TGCGCCAGCAGCCTCCAAGGGACACCTAACACTGAAGCTTTCTTT
CASSLQGTPNTEAFF
>.|TRBV11-1|TRBJ1-1|.
TGTGCCAGCAGCTCTGACGGGGGTTCGTTTGAAGCTTTCTTT
CASSSDGGSFEAFF
>.|TRBV12-3/TRBV12-4|TRBJ2-3|.
TGTGCCAGCAGTTTGGTGACAGATAGCACAGATACGCAGTATTTT
CASSLVTDSTDTQYF
>TRBD1|TRBV10-3|TRBJ1-3|many
TGTGCCATCAGTGTAGGACAGGACTCTGGAAACACCATATATTTT
CAISVGQDSGNTIYF
>.|TRBV12-3/TRBV12-4|TRBJ1-1|.
TGTGCCAGCAGTTGGGACATAGGGGGGAACACTGAAGCTTTCTTT
CASSWDIGGNTEAFF
>.|TRBV7-2|TRBJ1-1|.
TGTGCCAGCAGCACAAGTCAGACTGAAGCTTTCTTT
CASSTSQTEAFF
>.|TRBV7-3|TRBJ2-7|.
TGTGCCAGCAGAACTTCAACCGTCGGTTTATACGAGCAGTACTTC
CASRTSTVGLYEQYF
>.|TRBV12-3/TRBV12-4|TRBJ1-1|many
TGTGCCAGCAGTTTAGGGATAATGAACACTGAAGCTTTCTTT
CASSLGIMNTEAFF
>TRBD1|TRBV19|TRBJ1-1|many
TGTGCCAGTACCGACAGGGCGGGGACTGAAGCTTTCTTT
CASTDRAGTEAFF
>.|TRBV6-2/TRBV6-3|TRBJ2-5|.
TGTGCCAGCAGTCGTACTGAGTACCAAGAGACCCAGTACTTC
CASSRTEYQETQYF
>.|TRBV7-2|TRBJ1-4|.
TGTGCCAGCAGCTTAGATCTGGGGAAGGAAAAACTGTTTTTT
CASSLDLGKEKLFF
>.|TRBV30|TRBJ2-5|many
TGTGCCTGGAGTGTACAGGGGACCCAGTACTTC
CAWSVQGTQYF
>.|TRBV2|TRBJ2-2|.
TGTGCCAGCAGTTTTTCTAGCTTACGAGGTACCGGGGAGCTGTTTTTT
CASSFSSLRGTGELFF
>TRBD1|TRBV10-3|TRBJ1-1|few
TGTGCGATACGCCGGGACAGGGATTATACTGAAGCTTTCTTT
CAIRRDRDYTEAFF
>TRBD1|TRBV7-9|TRBJ2-7|.
TGTGCCAGCAGTTCGGGACAGCCGAGCTCCTACGAGCAGTACTTC
CASSSGQPSSYEQYF
>.|TRBV19|TRBJ2-7|.
TGTGCCAGTAGTATAGGATGGACGACCTCCGCCTACGAGCAGTACTTC
CASSIGWTTSAYEQYF
>.|TRBV2|TRBJ1-5|.
TGTGCCAGCAGTTTGGGGAATACATATCAGCCCCAGCATTTT
CASSLGNTYQPQHF
>.|TRBV6-1|TRBJ1-5|.
TGTGCCAGCAGGATCCAGAGTCAGCCCCAGCATTTT
CASRIQSQPQHF